The 2 T cell receptor beta chains reported below all come from one sample, sequenced in a study of cytomegalovirus exposure and HLA in healthy donors. Amplification used 60 Vbeta primers and 13 Jbeta primers. Clones were sequenced by immunoSEQ multiplex PCR, and TCRdb holds only the in-frame ones, with some missing. This repertoire includes 100,000 to 150,000 clones. The sample comprised PBMCs. These receptors originate from a man aged 35-49 years in good health and CMV-seronegative.

The chain has TRBV5-4 and TRBJ1-6, with D possibly matching TRBD1 (6 bases). The CDR3 has 16 amino acids. V was pared by 0 bases and J by 5 bases, with 12 bases between. Germline V lookup: CDR1 SGHNT, CDR2 YYREEE (reference sequence). The CDR3 sequence is CASSLAGGADNSPLHF. The CDR3, as DNA: TGTGCCAGCAGCTTGGCGGGGGGCGCCGATAATTCACCCCTCCACTTT.

The chain recombines TRBV2 with TRBJ2-7; 7 bases align to TRBD2. Germline V gene lookup returns CDR1 SNHLY and CDR2 FYNNEI. CDR3 length equals 15 residues. Trimming removed 6 bases from V and 5 bases from J; junction bases left unmatched: 13. CDR3 in amino acids: CASRVRGGRTNEQYF. The CDR3, as DNA: TGTGCCAGCAGGGTCCGGGGCGGGAGAACCAACGAGCAGTACTTC.